A selection of T cell receptor beta chains follows, all from one sample in a study of blood T cells in healthy people across ages. TCRdb reprocessed the 5' RACE reads with MiXCR, giving one entry per CDR3 protein. The table shows about 700,000 distinct CDR3 sequences, with 32% occurring only once. Sequencing was carried out using blood. The receptor source for this set is a woman aged 80 or over in good health. The CDR3 runs from the conserved cysteine through the conserved F or W. A D gene is named only where the DNA matches it firmly. The listing skips clone size in some rows; elsewhere it reads once, few, many or a size class.

many	TRBV11-2	TRBJ2-5	TRBD2	TGTGCCAGCAGCTTAGATGGGCTAGCGGGGCCGGAGACCCAGTACTTC	CASSLDGLAGPETQYF
few	TRBV18	TRBJ1-2	NA	TGTGCCAGCACTGGGGGAGGCGCTAACTATGGCTACACCTTC	CASTGGGANYGYTF
many	TRBV5-1	TRBJ2-7	TRBD1	TGCGCCAGCAGCTTAGAGGGACAGGGGGAGAGGGAGCAGTACTTC	CASSLEGQGEREQYF
NA	TRBV27	TRBJ2-1	TRBD2	TGTGCCAGCAGTGACCGACTGGGCGGGGGGGTCCCAGCGTTCTTC	CASSDRLGGGVPAFF
NA	TRBV10-3	TRBJ2-2	TRBD1	TGTGCCATCAAATCAGGGACAGTTGGTGTCTCGGCCGGGGAGCTGTTTTTT	CAIKSGTVGVSAGELFF
many	TRBV4-2	TRBJ2-7	NA	TGTGCCAGCAGCCAAGATCCAGGGCGGGCCTACGAGCAGTACTTC	CASSQDPGRAYEQYF
NA	TRBV20-1	TRBJ1-5	TRBD1	TGCAGTGCTAGGCCCCGGGACAGCAATAATCAGCCCCAGCATTTT	CSARPRDSNNQPQHF
NA	TRBV18	TRBJ1-1	NA	TGTGCCAGCTCAGACCGAGGGGGAGGCACTGAAGCTTTCTTT	CASSDRGGGTEAFF
NA	TRBV4-2	TRBJ2-7	TRBD2	TGTGCCAGCAGCCTCCAATTTGGGGGGGGGGTAAGGGCCTACGAGCAGTACTTC	CASSLQFGGGVRAYEQYF
many	TRBV7-2	TRBJ2-1	TRBD2	TGTGCCAGCAGCCCCTCCCCCCCCTGGAGCGGGGGGGCCGGTGAGCAGTTCTTC	CASSPSPPWSGGAGEQFF
many	TRBV24-1	TRBJ2-1	NA	TGTGCCACCAGTGATTTTGAGAGCAATGAGCAGTTCTTC	CATSDFESNEQFF
many	TRBV5-6	TRBJ2-3	NA	TGTGCCAGCAGACGTGGTCCAGGGAAAATGGAAGATACGCAGTATTTT	CASRRGPGKMEDTQYF
NA	TRBV6-1	TRBJ1-6	TRBD1	TGTGCCAGCGGGTTCTCGACAGGGGACTCACCCCTCCACTTT	CASGFSTGDSPLHF
NA	TRBV6-6	TRBJ2-1	NA	TGTGCCAGCCGGGGCGGGACGGCCTACAATGAGCAGTTCTTC	CASRGGTAYNEQFF
few	TRBV5-1	TRBJ1-1	NA	TGCGCCAGCAGCTTGGGGGCAGGGTTATTCGACACTGAAGCTTTCTTT	CASSLGAGLFDTEAFF
NA	TRBV20-1	TRBJ2-1	TRBD2	TGCAGTGCTAGAGATCGGGGCGGGAGGGCCGATGAGCAGTTCTTC	CSARDRGGRADEQFF
NA	TRBV20-1	TRBJ2-6	NA	TGCAGTGCTAGAGATTCCGGTCGCCGGGCCAACGTCCTGACTTTC	CSARDSGRRANVLTF
NA	TRBV7-2	TRBJ2-2	NA	TGTGCCAGCAGCTTAGGGGGACGGGGAAACACCGGGGAGCTGTTTTTT	CASSLGGRGNTGELFF
NA	TRBV5-1	TRBJ2-7	NA	TGCGCCAGCAGGATTTTGGGGGAGCAGTACTTC	CASRILGEQYF
many	TRBV5-1	TRBJ2-5	NA	TGCGCCAGCAGCTTGGGAAGCGGATCGTTCCAAGAGACCCAGTACTTC	CASSLGSGSFQETQYF
many	TRBV2	TRBJ1-2	NA	TGTGCCAGCAGCGAAACCCCTAACTATGGCTACACCTTC	CASSETPNYGYTF
many	TRBV6-5	TRBJ2-1	NA	TGTGCCAGCAGGCGATCCAATGAGCAGTTCTTC	CASRRSNEQFF
few	TRBV15	TRBJ1-2	NA	TGTGCCACCAGCAGAGATGCCCTCTATGGCTACACCTTC	CATSRDALYGYTF
many	TRBV7-2	TRBJ1-2	NA	TGTGCCAGCAGCTCCGGGACAAGTATAAATGGCTACACCTTC	CASSSGTSINGYTF
NA	TRBV29-1	TRBJ2-7	NA	TGCAGCGTTGGGGAGGAGGGACAGATCCCCTACGAGCAGTACTTC	CSVGEEGQIPYEQYF
NA	TRBV20-1	TRBJ2-3	TRBD1	TGCAGTGGGGACAGGGGGATGTTGGGCACAGATACGCAGTATTTT	CSGDRGMLGTDTQYF
NA	TRBV20-1	TRBJ2-3	NA	TGCAGTGCTAGAGAAGGAAGGTTAAGCACAGATACGCAGTATTTT	CSAREGRLSTDTQYF
many	TRBV12-3/TRBV12-4	TRBJ2-5	NA	TGTGCCAGCAGTTTCCGCAGACTCCCTGTCCAAGAGACCCAGTACTTC	CASSFRRLPVQETQYF
few	TRBV30	TRBJ2-1	NA	TGTGCCTGGAGTGTAAGGGGGGGGCACCGAATTTACAATGAGCAGTTCTTC	CAWSVRGGHRIYNEQFF
NA	TRBV10-2	TRBJ1-1	TRBD1	TGCGCCAGCAGTGACCAGGGGGCGGACACTGAAGCTTTCTTT	CASSDQGADTEAFF
NA	TRBV4-2	TRBJ2-1	NA	TGTGCCAGCAGCCCAACCGGGCAGCCGCTAAATGAGCAGTTCTTC	CASSPTGQPLNEQFF
many	TRBV29-1	TRBJ2-5	NA	TGCAGCGTTGGACGTCAAGGGGGCCAGTACTTC	CSVGRQGGQYF
NA	TRBV7-8	TRBJ1-1	TRBD1	TGTGCCAGCAGCTTAGGGACAGGGCGAGGAACTGAAGCTTTCTTT	CASSLGTGRGTEAFF
NA	TRBV15	TRBJ2-5	NA	TGTGCCTCCAGCTTAACGACAGGAGGAGGGGGCAATGAGCAGTACTTC	CASSLTTGGGGNEQYF
once	TRBV20-1	TRBJ2-7	TRBD2	TGCAGTGCACCCCGGACTAGCGGAGCCTACGAGCAGTACTTC	CSAPRTSGAYEQYF
many	TRBV18	TRBJ2-5	TRBD2	TGTGCCAGCTCACCACCTGGGGGGGACCCAGAGACCCAGTACTTC	CASSPPGGDPETQYF
NA	TRBV19	TRBJ2-6	TRBD1	TGTGCCAGTAGTCCCGGACAGGGGCCTGGGACCAACGTCCTGACTTTC	CASSPGQGPGTNVLTF
NA	TRBV11-1	TRBJ2-1	TRBD2	TGTGCCAGCAGCTCCACCCGACTAGCGGGAGGGTACAATGAGCAGTTCTTC	CASSSTRLAGGYNEQFF
NA	TRBV30	TRBJ1-4	NA	TGTGCCTGGAGTGCCAACGTTAATGAAAAACTGTTTTTT	CAWSANVNEKLFF
few	TRBV4-1	TRBJ2-7	TRBD2	TGCGCCAGCAGCCCACAAGCGGGAGCCGCCTACGAGCAGTACTTC	CASSPQAGAAYEQYF
NA	TRBV20-1	TRBJ1-2	NA	TGCAGTGCTAGAGATTTCGAGGGGTCCTCTATTCGTTCGGGCTACACCTTC	CSARDFEGSSIRSGYTF
many	TRBV5-1	TRBJ2-5	TRBD1	TGCGCCAGCAGCTACCGACAGGGCTTAGAGACCCAGTACTTC	CASSYRQGLETQYF
NA	TRBV11-2	TRBJ2-5	NA	TGTGTCAGCAGCCCGGGAGAGGCCCAGTACTTC	CVSSPGEAQYF
many	TRBV3-1	TRBJ2-3	NA	TGTGCCAGCAGCCATCTATTACGGGACACAGATACGCAGTATTTT	CASSHLLRDTDTQYF
many	TRBV5-6	TRBJ2-7	NA	TGTGCCAGCAGCTCGCCAGCCGGGACACTTGGGGAGCAGTACTTC	CASSSPAGTLGEQYF
few	TRBV4-3	TRBJ2-5	NA	TGCGCCAGCAGCCAAGATAGGCGGGGTCCGTACAATGAGCAGTACTTC	CASSQDRRGPYNEQYF
NA	TRBV7-8	TRBJ2-2	NA	TGTGCCAGCAGCTCGAATGGGATACGGGAGCTGTTTTTT	CASSSNGIRELFF
NA	TRBV7-9	TRBJ1-4	NA	TGTGCCAGCAGCTTAGTGCAGGGCCATAATGAAAAACTGTTTTTT	CASSLVQGHNEKLFF
NA	TRBV7-6	TRBJ1-2	TRBD1	TGTGCCAGCAGCCAGGACAGGGGATCTGGCTACACCTTC	CASSQDRGSGYTF
many	TRBV15	TRBJ1-5	NA	TGTGCCACCAGCGTTCGGACACATCAGCCCCAGCATTTT	CATSVRTHQPQHF
few	TRBV7-9	TRBJ2-7	NA	TGTGCCAGCAGCTTAGCGCGCGGGGGCTCCCTGGTTGGGCAGTACTTC	CASSLARGGSLVGQYF
NA	TRBV5-6	TRBJ1-1	NA	TGTGCCAGCAGCTTGGTTTCAGGGTTGGTTGAAGCTTTCTTT	CASSLVSGLVEAFF
many	TRBV20-1	TRBJ2-3	NA	TGCAGTGCCCGGGTGGGATTTGAGGCGCAGTATTTT	CSARVGFEAQYF